This T cell receptor beta chain emerged from a study of shared clonotypes between healthy human individuals. Points on this clone: The antigen remains unidentified.

CDR1 and CDR2 from the germline V gene are SGHNT and YYREEE (reference sequence). The germline V and J ends were trimmed by 0 bases and 7 bases, with 15 bases remaining between them. This CDR3 contains 15 residues. An assay was performed, and its level was deep. When replicate PCRs were run on sorted subsets, they used approximately 210 ng DNA, about 30,000 T cell genomes. This table comes from immunoSEQ multiplex PCR, and its TCRdb copy is limited to in-frame clones, with some not included. The sample lists over a million clones, 95% to 97% occurring once. Whole-study findings and limits: For sorted subsets, rarefaction showed incomplete sequencing despite large depth. Richness estimates generally favored naive over memory subsets.

V usage is TRBV5-4 and J usage is TRBJ2-3, with a tentative D call TRBD2 (5 bases). Sequenced sample: naive CD4+ T cells sorted from blood. Stated subset: CD45RA+ positively selected. The receptor was derived from a man aged 30 to 39 in good health. CDR3 coding DNA: TGTGCCAGCAGCTTGGGTGGGAGTGTGGGGAATACGCAGTATTTT. Translated: CASSLGGSVGNTQYF.